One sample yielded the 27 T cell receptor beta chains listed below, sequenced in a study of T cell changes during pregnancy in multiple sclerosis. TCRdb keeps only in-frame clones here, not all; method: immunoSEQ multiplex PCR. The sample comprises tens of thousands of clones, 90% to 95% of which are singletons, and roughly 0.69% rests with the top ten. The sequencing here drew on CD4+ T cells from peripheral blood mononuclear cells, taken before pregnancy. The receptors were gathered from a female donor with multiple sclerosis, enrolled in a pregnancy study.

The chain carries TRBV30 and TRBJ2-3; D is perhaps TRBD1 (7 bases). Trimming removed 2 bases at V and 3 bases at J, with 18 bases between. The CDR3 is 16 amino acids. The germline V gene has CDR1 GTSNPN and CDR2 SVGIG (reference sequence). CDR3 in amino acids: CAWSRGARGVTDTQYF. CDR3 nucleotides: TGTGCCTGGAGTAGGGGCGCCAGGGGGGTGACAGATACGCAGTATTTT. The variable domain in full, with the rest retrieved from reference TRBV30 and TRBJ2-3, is SQTIHQWPATLVQPVGSPLSLECTVEGTSNPNLYWYRQAAGRGLQLLFYSVGIGQISSEVPQNLSASRPQDRQFILSSKKLLLSDSGFYLCAWSRGARGVTDTQYFGPGTRLTVL.

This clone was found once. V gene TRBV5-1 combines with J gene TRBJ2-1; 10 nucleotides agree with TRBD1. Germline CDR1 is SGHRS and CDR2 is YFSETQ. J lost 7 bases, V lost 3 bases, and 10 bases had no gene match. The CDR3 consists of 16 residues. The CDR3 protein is CASSSIGTGVGNEQFF. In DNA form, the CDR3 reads TGCGCCAGCAGCTCGATAGGGACAGGGGTCGGAAATGAGCAGTTCTTC.

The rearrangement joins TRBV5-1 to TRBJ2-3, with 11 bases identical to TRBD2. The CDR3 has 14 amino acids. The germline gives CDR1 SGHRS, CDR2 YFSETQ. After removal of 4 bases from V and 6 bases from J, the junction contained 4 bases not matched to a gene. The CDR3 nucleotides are TGCGCCAGCAGCCCGGGACTAGCGGTGGATACGCAGTATTTT. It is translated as CASSPGLAVDTQYF. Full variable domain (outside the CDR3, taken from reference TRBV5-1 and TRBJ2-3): KAGVTQTPRYLIKTRGQQVTLSCSPISGHRSVSWYQQTPGQGLQFLFEYFSETQRNKGNFPGRFSGRQFSNSRSEMNVSTLELGDSALYLCASSPGLAVDTQYFGPGTRLTVL.

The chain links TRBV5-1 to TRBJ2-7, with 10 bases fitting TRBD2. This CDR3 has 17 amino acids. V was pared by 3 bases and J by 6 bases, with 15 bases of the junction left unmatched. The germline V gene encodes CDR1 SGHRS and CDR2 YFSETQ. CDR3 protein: CASSWGLSLAGITEQYF. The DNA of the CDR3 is TGCGCCAGCAGCTGGGGCTTATCACTAGCGGGGATTACCGAGCAGTACTTC.

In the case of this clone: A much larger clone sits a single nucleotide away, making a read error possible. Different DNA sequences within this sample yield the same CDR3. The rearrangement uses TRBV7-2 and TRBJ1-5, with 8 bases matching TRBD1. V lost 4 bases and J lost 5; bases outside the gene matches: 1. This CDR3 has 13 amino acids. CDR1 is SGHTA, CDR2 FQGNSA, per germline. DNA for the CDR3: TGTGCCAGCAGCTCGGACAGGGATCAGCCCCAGCATTTT. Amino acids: CASSSDRDQPQHF.

In DNA form, the CDR3 reads TGTGCCAGCAGCTCAGGGACTAGCGGGGTAAAGGATACGCAGTATTTT. This encodes CASSSGTSGVKDTQYF. V and J are TRBV5-4 and TRBJ2-3, with TRBD2 identical over 13 bases. The germline CDR1 and CDR2 sequences are SGHNT and YYREEE (reference sequence). This CDR3 region has 16 residues. Trimming removed 3 bases from V and 6 bases from J; junction bases left unmatched: 7.

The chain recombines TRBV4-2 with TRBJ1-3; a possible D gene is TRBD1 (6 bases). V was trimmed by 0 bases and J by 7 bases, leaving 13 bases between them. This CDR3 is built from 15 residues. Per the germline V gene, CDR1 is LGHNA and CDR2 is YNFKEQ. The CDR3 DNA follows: TGTGCCAGCAGCCAAGATTCAAGACAGGTGAACACCATATATTTT. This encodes CASSQDSRQVNTIYF.

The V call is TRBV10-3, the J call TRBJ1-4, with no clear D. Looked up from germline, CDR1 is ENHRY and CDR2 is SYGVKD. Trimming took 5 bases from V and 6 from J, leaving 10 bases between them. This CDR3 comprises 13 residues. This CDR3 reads CAISFQRDEKLFF. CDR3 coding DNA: TGTGCCATCAGTTTCCAGCGGGATGAAAAACTGTTTTTT.

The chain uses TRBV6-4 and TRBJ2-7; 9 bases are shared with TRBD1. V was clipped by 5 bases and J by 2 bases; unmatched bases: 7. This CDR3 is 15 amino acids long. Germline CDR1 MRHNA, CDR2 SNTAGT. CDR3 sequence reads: CASSIGTGPPYEQYF. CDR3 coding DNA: TGTGCCAGCAGTATAGGGACAGGGCCACCCTACGAGCAGTACTTC.

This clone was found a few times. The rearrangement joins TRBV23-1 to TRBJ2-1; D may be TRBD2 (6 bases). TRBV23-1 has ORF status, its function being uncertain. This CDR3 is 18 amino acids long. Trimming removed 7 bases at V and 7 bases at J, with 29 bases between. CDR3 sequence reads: CASTSCGSGEIMGNEQFF. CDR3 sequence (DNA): TGCGCCAGCACCTCCTGCGGTTCGGGGGAGATAATGGGGAATGAGCAGTTCTTC.

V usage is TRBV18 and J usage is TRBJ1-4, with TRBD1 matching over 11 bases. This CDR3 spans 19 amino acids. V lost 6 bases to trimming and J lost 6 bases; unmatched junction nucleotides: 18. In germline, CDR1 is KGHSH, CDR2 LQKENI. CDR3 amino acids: CASSPYRTGGSGIDEKLFF. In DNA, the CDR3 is TGTGCCAGCTCCCCGTATAGGACAGGGGGCTCGGGAATCGATGAAAAACTGTTTTTT.

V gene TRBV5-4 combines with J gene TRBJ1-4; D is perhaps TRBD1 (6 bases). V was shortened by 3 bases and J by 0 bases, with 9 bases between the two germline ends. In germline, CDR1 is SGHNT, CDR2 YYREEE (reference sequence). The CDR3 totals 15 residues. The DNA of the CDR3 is TGTGCCAGCAGCTCCAACAGGGCAACTAATGAAAAACTGTTTTTT. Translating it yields CASSSNRATNEKLFF.

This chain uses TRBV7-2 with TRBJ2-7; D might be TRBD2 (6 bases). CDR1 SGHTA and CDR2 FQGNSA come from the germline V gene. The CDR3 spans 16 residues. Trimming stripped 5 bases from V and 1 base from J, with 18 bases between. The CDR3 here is CASSPRVGAGSYEQYF. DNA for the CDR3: TGTGCCAGCAGCCCCAGGGTTGGGGCGGGGTCCTACGAGCAGTACTTC.

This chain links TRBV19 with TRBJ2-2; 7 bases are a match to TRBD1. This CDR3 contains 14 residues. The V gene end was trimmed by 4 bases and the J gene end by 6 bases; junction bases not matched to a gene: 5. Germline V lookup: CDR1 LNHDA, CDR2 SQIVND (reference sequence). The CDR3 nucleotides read TGTGCCAGTAGTAACGACAGGGTTTCCGGGGAGCTGTTTTTT. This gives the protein CASSNDRVSGELFF.

CDR3: CASSPGQGYSRFNYGYTF. Written as DNA, the CDR3 is TGTGCCAGCAGCCCAGGGCAGGGTTATTCTCGGTTTAACTATGGCTACACCTTC. J is TRBJ1-2 and V is TRBV5-6; a weak D match, TRBD1 (5 bases). The length of the CDR3 is 18 residues. Per germline, CDR1 SGHDT and CDR2 YYEEEE. The V and J ends lost 4 bases and 1 base respectively, with 23 bases between them.

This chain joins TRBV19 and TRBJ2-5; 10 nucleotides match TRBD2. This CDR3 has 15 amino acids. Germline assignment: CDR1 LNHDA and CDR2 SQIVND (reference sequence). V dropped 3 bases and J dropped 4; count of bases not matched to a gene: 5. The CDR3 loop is CASSISGGLGETQYF. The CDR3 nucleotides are TGTGCCAGTAGTATTAGCGGGGGGTTGGGAGAGACCCAGTACTTC.

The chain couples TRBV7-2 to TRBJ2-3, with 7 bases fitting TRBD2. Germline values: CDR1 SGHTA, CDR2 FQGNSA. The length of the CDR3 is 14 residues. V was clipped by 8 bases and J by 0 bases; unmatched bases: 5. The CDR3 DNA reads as TGTGCCAGCGCCCCGGGGGGAAGCACAGATACGCAGTATTTT. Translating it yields CASAPGGSTDTQYF.

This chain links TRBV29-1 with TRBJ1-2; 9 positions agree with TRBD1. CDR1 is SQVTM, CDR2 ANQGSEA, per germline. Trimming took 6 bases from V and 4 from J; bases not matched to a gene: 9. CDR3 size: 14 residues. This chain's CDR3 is CSVGGQGKGYGYTF. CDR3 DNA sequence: TGCAGCGTGGGGGGACAGGGTAAAGGCTATGGCTACACCTTC.

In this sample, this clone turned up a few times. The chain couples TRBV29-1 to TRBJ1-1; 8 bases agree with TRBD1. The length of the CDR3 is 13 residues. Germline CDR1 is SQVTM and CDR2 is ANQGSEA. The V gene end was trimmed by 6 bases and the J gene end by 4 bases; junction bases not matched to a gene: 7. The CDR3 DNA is TGCAGCGTCACTGGACAGGGAGGCACTGAAGCTTTCTTT. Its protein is CSVTGQGGTEAFF.

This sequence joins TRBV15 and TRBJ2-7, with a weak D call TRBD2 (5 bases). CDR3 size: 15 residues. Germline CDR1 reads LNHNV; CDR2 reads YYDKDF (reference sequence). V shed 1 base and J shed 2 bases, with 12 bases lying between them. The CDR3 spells CATSRARGPAYEQYF. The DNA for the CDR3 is TGTGCCACCAGCAGAGCCCGGGGTCCCGCCTACGAGCAGTACTTC.

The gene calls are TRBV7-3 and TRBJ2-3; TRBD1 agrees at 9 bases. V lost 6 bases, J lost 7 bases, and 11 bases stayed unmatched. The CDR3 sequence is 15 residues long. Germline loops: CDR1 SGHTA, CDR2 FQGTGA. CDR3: CASRDQGQGGHTQYF. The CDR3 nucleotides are TGTGCCAGCAGAGACCAGGGACAGGGAGGACATACGCAGTATTTT.

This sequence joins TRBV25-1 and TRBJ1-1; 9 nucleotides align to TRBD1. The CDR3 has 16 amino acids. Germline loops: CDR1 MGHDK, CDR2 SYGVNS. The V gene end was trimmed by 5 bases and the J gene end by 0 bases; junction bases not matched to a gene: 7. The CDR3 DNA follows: TGTGCCAGCAGTCCGGACAGGGGAGTCGTGAACACTGAAGCTTTCTTT. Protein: CASSPDRGVVNTEAFF.

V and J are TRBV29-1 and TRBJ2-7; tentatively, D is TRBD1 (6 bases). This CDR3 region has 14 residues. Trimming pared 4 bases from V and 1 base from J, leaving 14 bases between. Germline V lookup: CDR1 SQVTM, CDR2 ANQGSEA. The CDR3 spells CSVGTGKWSYEQYF. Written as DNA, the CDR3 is TGCAGCGTTGGAACAGGGAAATGGTCCTACGAGCAGTACTTC.

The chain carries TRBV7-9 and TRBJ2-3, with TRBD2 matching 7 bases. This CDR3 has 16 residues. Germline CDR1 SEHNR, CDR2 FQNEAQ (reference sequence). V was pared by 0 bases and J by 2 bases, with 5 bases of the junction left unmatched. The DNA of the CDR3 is TGTGCCAGCAGCTTAGCGGAGCGGGGACTCACAGATACGCAGTATTTT. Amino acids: CASSLAERGLTDTQYF.

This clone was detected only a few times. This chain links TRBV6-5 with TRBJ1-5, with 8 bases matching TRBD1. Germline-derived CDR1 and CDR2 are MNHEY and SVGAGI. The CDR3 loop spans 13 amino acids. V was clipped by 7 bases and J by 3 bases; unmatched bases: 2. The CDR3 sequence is CASKGQANQPQHF. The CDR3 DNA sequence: TGTGCCAGCAAGGGACAGGCCAATCAGCCCCAGCATTTT.

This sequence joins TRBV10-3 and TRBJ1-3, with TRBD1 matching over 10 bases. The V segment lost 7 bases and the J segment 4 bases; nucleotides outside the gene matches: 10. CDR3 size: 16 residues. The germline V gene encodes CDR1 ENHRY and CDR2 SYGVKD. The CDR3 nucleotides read TGTGCCATCACCCGGGACAGGGGAGCAGAAGGAAACACCATATATTTT. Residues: CAITRDRGAEGNTIYF.

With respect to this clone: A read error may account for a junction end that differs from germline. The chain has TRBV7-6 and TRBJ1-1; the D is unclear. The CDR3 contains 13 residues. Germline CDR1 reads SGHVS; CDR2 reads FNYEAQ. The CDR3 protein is CVSSLAEDTEAFF. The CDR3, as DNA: TGTGTCAGCAGCTTAGCAGAGGACACTGAAGCTTTCTTT.